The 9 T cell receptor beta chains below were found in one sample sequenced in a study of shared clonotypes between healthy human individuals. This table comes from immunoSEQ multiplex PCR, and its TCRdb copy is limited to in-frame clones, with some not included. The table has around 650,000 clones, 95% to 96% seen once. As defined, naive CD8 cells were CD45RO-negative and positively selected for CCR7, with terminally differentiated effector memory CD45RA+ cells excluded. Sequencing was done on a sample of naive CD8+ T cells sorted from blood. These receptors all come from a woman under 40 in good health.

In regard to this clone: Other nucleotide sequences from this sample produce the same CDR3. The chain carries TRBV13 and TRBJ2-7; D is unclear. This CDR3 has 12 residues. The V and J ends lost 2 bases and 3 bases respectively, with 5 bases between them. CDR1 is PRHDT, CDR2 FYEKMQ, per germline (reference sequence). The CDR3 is CASSLSSYEQYF. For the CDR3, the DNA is TGTGCCAGCAGCTTATCCAGCTACGAGCAGTACTTC. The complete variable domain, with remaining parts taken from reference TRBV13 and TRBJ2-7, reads AAGVIQSPRHLIKEKRETATLKCYPIPRHDTVYWYQQGPGQDPQFLISFYEKMQSDKGSIPDRFSAQQFSDYHSELNMSSLELGDSALYFCASSLSSYEQYFGPGTRLTVT.

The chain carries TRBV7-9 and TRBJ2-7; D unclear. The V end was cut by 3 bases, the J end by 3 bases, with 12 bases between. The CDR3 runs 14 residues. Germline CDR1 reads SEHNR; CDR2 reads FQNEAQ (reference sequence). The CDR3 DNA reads TGTGCCAGCAGCTTTGGAGACTCGCTCTACGAGCAGTACTTC. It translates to CASSFGDSLYEQYF.

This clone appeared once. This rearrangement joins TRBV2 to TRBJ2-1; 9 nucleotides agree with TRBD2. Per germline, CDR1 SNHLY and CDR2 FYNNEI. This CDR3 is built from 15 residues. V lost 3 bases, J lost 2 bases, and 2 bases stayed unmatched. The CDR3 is CASSEREGPYNEQFF. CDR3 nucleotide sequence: TGTGCCAGCAGTGAGCGGGAGGGCCCCTACAATGAGCAGTTCTTC.

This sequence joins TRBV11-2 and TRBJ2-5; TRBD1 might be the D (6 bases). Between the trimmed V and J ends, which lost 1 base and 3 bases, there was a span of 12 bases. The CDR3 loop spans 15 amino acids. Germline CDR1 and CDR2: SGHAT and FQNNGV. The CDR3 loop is CASSLAFRTEETQYF. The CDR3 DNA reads TGTGCCAGCAGCTTAGCTTTTCGGACAGAAGAGACCCAGTACTTC.

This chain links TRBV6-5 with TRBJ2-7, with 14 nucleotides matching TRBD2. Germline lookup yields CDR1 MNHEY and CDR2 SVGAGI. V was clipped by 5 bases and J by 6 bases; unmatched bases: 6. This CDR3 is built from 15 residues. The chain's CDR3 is CASSRGLAGGGEQYF. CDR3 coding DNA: TGTGCCAGCAGTCGTGGACTAGCGGGAGGCGGCGAGCAGTACTTC.

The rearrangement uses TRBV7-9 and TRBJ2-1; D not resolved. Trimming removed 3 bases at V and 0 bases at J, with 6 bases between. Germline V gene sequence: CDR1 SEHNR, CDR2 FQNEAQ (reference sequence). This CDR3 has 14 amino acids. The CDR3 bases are TGTGCCAGCAGCTTCGAGGTCTCCTACAATGAGCAGTTCTTC. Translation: CASSFEVSYNEQFF.

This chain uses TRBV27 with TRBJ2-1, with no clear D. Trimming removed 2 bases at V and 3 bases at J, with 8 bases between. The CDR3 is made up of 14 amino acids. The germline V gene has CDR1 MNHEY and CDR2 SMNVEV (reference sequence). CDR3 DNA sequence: TGTGCCAGCAGTTTAACCGATCTCTACAATGAGCAGTTCTTC. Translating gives CASSLTDLYNEQFF.

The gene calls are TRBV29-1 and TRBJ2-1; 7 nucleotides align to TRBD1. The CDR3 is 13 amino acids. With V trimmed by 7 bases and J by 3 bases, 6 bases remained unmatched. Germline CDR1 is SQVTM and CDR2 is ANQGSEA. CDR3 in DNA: TGCAGCGCGTGGGACAGCTACTACAATGAGCAGTTCTTC. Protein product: CSAWDSYYNEQFF.

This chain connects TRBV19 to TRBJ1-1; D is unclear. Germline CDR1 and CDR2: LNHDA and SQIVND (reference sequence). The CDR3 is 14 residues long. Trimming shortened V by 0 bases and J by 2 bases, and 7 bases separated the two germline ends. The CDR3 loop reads CASSIDGSNTEAFF. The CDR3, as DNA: TGTGCCAGTAGTATAGATGGGAGTAACACTGAAGCTTTCTTT.